Each of the 5 T cell receptor beta chains below was sequenced from the same sample in a study of blood T cell repertoires in COVID-19. This table comes from immunoSEQ multiplex PCR, and its TCRdb copy is limited to in-frame clones, with some not included. The sample shows 300,000 to 350,000 clones, about 86% of them seen only once. What was sequenced was PBMCs or T cells enriched from blood (not recorded which). Every receptor here comes from a woman in her thirties or forties with acute COVID-19.

This sequence joins TRBV4-2 and TRBJ2-2; 10 bases line up with TRBD2. Looked up from germline, CDR1 is LGHNA and CDR2 is YNFKEQ. The V and J ends lost 1 base and 5 bases, in that order; junction bases with no gene match: 7. This CDR3 spans 17 amino acids. Here the CDR3 reads CASSQVLAGVNTGELFF. CDR3 DNA sequence: TGTGCCAGCAGCCAAGTCCTAGCGGGAGTGAATACCGGGGAGCTGTTTTTT.

The chain recombines TRBV27 with TRBJ1-2; 8 bases fit TRBD1. The CDR3 sequence is 12 residues long. In germline, CDR1 is MNHEY, CDR2 SMNVEV (reference sequence). With 6 bases clipped from V and 8 bases from J, the junction kept 5 bases outside the gene matches. The CDR3: CASSRTGSGYTF. The CDR3 DNA reads TGTGCCAGCAGCCGGACAGGGAGCGGCTACACCTTC.

The chain has TRBV2 and TRBJ1-2; 10 bases align to TRBD1. CDR1 and CDR2 from the germline V gene are SNHLY and FYNNEI. This CDR3 is built from 16 residues. V lost 4 bases and J lost 4; bases outside the gene matches: 9. As DNA, the CDR3 is TGTGCCAGCAGTGGGAATAGACAGGGGGCCGCCTATGGCTACACCTTC. Encoded protein: CASSGNRQGAAYGYTF.

This clone was seen once. J is TRBJ2-7 and V is TRBV3-1 (or the pseudogene TRBV3-2); TRBD1 matches 10 bases. V lost 2 bases and J lost 2; bases outside the gene matches: 9. The CDR3 is 17 amino acids. Germline lookup yields CDR1 LGHDT and CDR2 YNNKEL (reference sequence). For the CDR3, the DNA is TGTGCCAGCAGCCAAAGAACGCCGGGACAGGGGCCCTACGAGCAGTACTTC. Translated: CASSQRTPGQGPYEQYF.

The J gene is TRBJ2-7, the V gene TRBV19, with 7 bases lining up with TRBD2. This CDR3 has 15 amino acids. The trim removed 3 bases at V and 2 bases at J, leaving 7 bases unmatched. Germline-derived CDR1 and CDR2 are LNHDA and SQIVND (reference sequence). DNA of the CDR3: TGTGCCAGTAGTATTGGGGGGGGATACACCTACGAGCAGTACTTC. It yields the protein CASSIGGGYTYEQYF.